The 15 T cell receptor beta chains below were found in one sample sequenced in a study of T cells in localized non-small cell lung cancer. Profiled with immunoSEQ multiplex PCR; TCRdb holds only in-frame clones, not every one. The repertoire includes over 45,000 clones, 70% to 80% of them detected once, and around a sixth sits in the top ten. This sample comprised peripheral blood, obtained before any cancer treatment. Source of these receptors: a man aged 40-75 years with stage I squamous cell lung carcinoma.

This clone has just a few counts. This chain joins TRBV28 and TRBJ1-2; no firm D call. Per germline, CDR1 MDHEN and CDR2 SYDVKM. This CDR3 has 15 amino acids. The ends were cut back, 3 bases at V and 7 bases at J, with 18 bases in the middle. CDR3 in amino acids: CASSLDGVRNGGYTF. DNA of the CDR3: TGTGCCAGCAGTTTGGATGGGGTCCGGAACGGTGGCTACACCTTC.

The chain links TRBV7-9 to TRBJ2-3; D ambiguous. V lost 1 base and J 5 bases, leaving 10 bases between the germline ends. This CDR3 comprises 14 residues. Per the germline V gene, CDR1 is SEHNR and CDR2 is FQNEAQ (reference sequence). Here the CDR3 DNA reads TGTGCCAGCAGCTTAGGTCAGGCAGGAGATACGCAGTATTTT. This translates into CASSLGQAGDTQYF.

The gene calls are TRBV9 and TRBJ1-2; D is perhaps TRBD1 (5 bases). This CDR3 has 13 amino acids. Germline CDR1 is SGDLS and CDR2 is YYNGEE. V shed 1 base and J shed 7 bases, with 11 bases lying between them. The CDR3 bases are TGTGCCAGCAGCGTACTCAACGGGGGTGGCTACACCTTC. It yields the protein CASSVLNGGGYTF.

V and J are TRBV5-1 and TRBJ2-1; maybe TRBD1 (5 bases). CDR1 is SGHRS and CDR2 is YFSETQ in the germline V gene. V was cut by 0 bases and J by 3 bases, with 13 bases left in between. This CDR3 has 16 amino acids. The CDR3 protein is CASSLGWKGYYNEQFF. The CDR3 DNA follows: TGCGCCAGCAGCTTGGGATGGAAGGGGTACTACAATGAGCAGTTCTTC.

The chain employs TRBV2 and TRBJ1-2; 7 bases fit TRBD1. This CDR3 spans 14 amino acids. The V gene's germline CDR1 is SNHLY and CDR2 FYNNEI. V shed 6 bases and J 6 bases; nucleotides not matched to a gene: 10. Here the CDR3 reads CASSELTGVDGYTF. CDR3 DNA: TGTGCCAGCAGCGAATTAACAGGGGTCGATGGCTACACCTTC.

V and J are TRBV19 and TRBJ1-1; D unclear. Germline values: CDR1 LNHDA, CDR2 SQIVND (reference sequence). The length of the CDR3 is 14 residues. V was shortened by 9 bases and J by 1 base, with 15 bases between the two germline ends. The chain's CDR3 is CASAPWRSNTEAFF. Written as DNA, the CDR3 is TGTGCCAGCGCTCCGTGGAGATCGAACACTGAAGCTTTCTTT.

The chain combines TRBV9 with TRBJ1-2; TRBD1 agrees at 8 bases. This CDR3 comprises 15 residues. V trimming: 4 bases; J trimming: 7 bases; junction bases outside the gene matches: 12. CDR1 is SGDLS and CDR2 is YYNGEE in the germline V gene. The CDR3, as DNA: TGTGCCAGCAGCCATACAGGGGGGGATGCCTTTGGCTACACCTTC. This codes for CASSHTGGDAFGYTF.

The chain has TRBV30 and TRBJ1-2; D call uncertain. The CDR3 loop spans 12 amino acids. Between the trimmed V and J ends, which lost 3 bases and 4 bases, there was a span of 9 bases. The V gene's germline CDR1 is GTSNPN and CDR2 SVGIG (reference sequence). CDR3 amino acids: CAWSTGIYGYTF. The DNA for the CDR3 is TGTGCCTGGAGCACCGGGATCTATGGCTACACCTTC.

The V and J genes are TRBV4-3 and TRBJ1-2; D perhaps matches TRBD1 (5 bases). The CDR3 spans 17 residues. Germline CDR1 is LGHNA and CDR2 is YSLEER. Trimming shortened V by 2 bases and J by 2 bases, and 18 bases separated the two germline ends. CDR3 bases: TGCGCCAGCAGCCAACGGCAGGGTGGGTACACCAACTATGGCTACACCTTC. It codes for CASSQRQGGYTNYGYTF.

The chain uses TRBV6-1 and TRBJ1-1; 7 nucleotides match TRBD1. The junction had 24 bases not matched to a gene; V was cut back by 1 base and J by 4 bases. Germline lookup yields CDR1 MNHNS and CDR2 SASEGT. The CDR3 runs 21 residues. CDR3: CASSEDRGSWSASGLGTEAFF. The CDR3 DNA follows: TGTGCCAGCAGTGAAGACAGGGGTTCGTGGTCCGCCTCCGGTCTGGGCACTGAAGCTTTCTTT.

The J gene is TRBJ1-2, the V gene TRBV7-9, with no clear D. Looked up from germline, CDR1 is SEHNR and CDR2 is FQNEAQ (reference sequence). The CDR3 length is 15 residues. Trimming shortened V by 5 bases and J by 4 bases, and 17 bases separated the two germline ends. In DNA, the CDR3 is TGTGCCAGCAGCATGACTTTGGCAGCGAGCTATGGCTACACCTTC. Translating gives CASSMTLAASYGYTF.

V gene TRBV11-2 combines with J gene TRBJ2-3; 7 bases align to TRBD1. Trimming took 5 bases from V and 1 from J; bases not matched to a gene: 3. The CDR3 contains 14 residues. From germline, CDR1 is SGHAT and CDR2 FQNNGV. This chain's CDR3 is CASSPGQGTDTQYF. CDR3 coding DNA: TGTGCCAGCAGCCCAGGACAGGGCACAGATACGCAGTATTTT.

The chain uses TRBV9 and TRBJ2-7, with D perhaps assigned TRBD1 or TRBD2 (5 bases each). CDR1 and CDR2 from the germline V gene are SGDLS and YYNGEE. V was pared by 0 bases and J by 1 base, with 8 bases between. This CDR3 is 14 amino acids long. In DNA, the CDR3 is TGTGCCAGCAGCGTAGTCGAGGGGTCCTACGAGCAGTACTTC. Protein sequence: CASSVVEGSYEQYF.

J is TRBJ1-2 and V is TRBV7-2; 8 positions match TRBD1. Germline V gene data show CDR1 as SGHTA and CDR2 as FQGNSA. Trimming took 5 bases from V and 7 from J; bases not matched to a gene: 6. This CDR3 is 13 amino acids long. The CDR3 loop is CASSRGQGGGYTF. CDR3 DNA sequence: TGTGCCAGCAGCCGAGGACAGGGAGGTGGCTACACCTTC.

The chain has TRBV6-5 and TRBJ1-4; perhaps TRBD1 as D (6 bases). The CDR3 has 15 amino acids. Germline CDR1 reads MNHEY; CDR2 reads SVGAGI. Trimming stripped 2 bases from V and 3 bases from J, with 10 bases between. The CDR3 DNA follows: TGTGCCAGCAGTTACGACAGGAATGCTAATGAAAAACTGTTTTTT. Translating it yields CASSYDRNANEKLFF.